These 15 T cell receptor beta chains share one sample of origin, sequenced in a study of blood T cells in healthy people across ages. Combining a sample-barcoded 5' primer with a J-beta primer mix, a second PCR ran for about 7 to 11 cycles. TCRdb re-called the 5' RACE reads with MiXCR, one entry per CDR3 protein. The sample lists about 1,600,000 distinct CDR3 sequences, approximately 38% occurring once. Sequenced sample: blood. These receptors all come from a woman aged 18-35 years in good health.

This clonotype was seen a handful of times. The chain carries TRBV20-1 and TRBJ2-7; possibly TRBD2 for D (6 bases). V was cut by 0 bases and J by 7 bases, with 16 bases left in between. The CDR3 spans 14 residues. Germline assignment: CDR1 DFQATT and CDR2 SNEGSKA (reference sequence). CDR3 nucleotide sequence: TGCAGTGCTAGAGATGTAGCGGCGGGCTTGGAGCAGTACTTC. It codes for CSARDVAAGLEQYF.

As regards this clonotype: One end of the junction varies from germline; a read error may be responsible. The chain links TRBV6-6 to TRBJ1-1; D is undetermined. The CDR3 contains 12 residues. Looked up from germline, CDR1 is MNHNY and CDR2 is SVGAGI (reference sequence). CDR3 nucleotides: TGTGCCAGCAGGTACTCGGTCCACGAAGCTTTCTTT. Amino acid sequence: CASRYSVHEAFF.

V and J are TRBV27 and TRBJ1-2, with 9 bases lining up with TRBD1. The CDR3 is made up of 16 amino acids. CDR1 and CDR2 from the germline V gene are MNHEY and SMNVEV (reference sequence). J gave up 7 bases and V 5 bases, and 14 bases lay outside the gene matches. As DNA, the CDR3 is TGTGCCAGCAGTCCGGGGACAGGGTTGAATTACTTTGGCTACACCTTC. As protein: CASSPGTGLNYFGYTF.

This chain uses TRBV6-1 with TRBJ2-7; 8 bases line up with TRBD2. The J segment lost 2 bases and the V segment lost 2 bases, leaving 2 bases of the junction unmatched. The CDR3 has 14 residues. Germline loops: CDR1 MNHNS, CDR2 SASEGT. The CDR3 spells CASSETSGPYEQYF. The CDR3 DNA is TGTGCCAGCAGTGAAACTAGCGGACCCTACGAGCAGTACTTC.

This clonotype was detected a few times. The chain recombines TRBV5-1 with TRBJ2-5, with 9 bases identical to TRBD2. The end of the DNA is better explained by TRBJ2-7, so the J call may be wrong. Germline CDR1 reads SGHRS; CDR2 reads YFSETQ. This CDR3 is 13 amino acids long. The CDR3 DNA follows: TGCGCCAGCAGCTCGGGGACTAGCAGCGAGCAGTACTTC. Protein product: CASSSGTSSEQYF.

V usage is TRBV30 and J usage is TRBJ1-1; 7 bases align to TRBD1. This CDR3 region has 13 residues. V lost 5 bases, J lost 1 base, and 4 bases stayed unmatched. Germline V CDR1 and CDR2: GTSNPN, SVGIG (reference sequence). The chain's CDR3 is CAWQRTGNTEAFF. The CDR3 DNA sequence: TGTGCCTGGCAAAGGACAGGGAACACTGAAGCTTTCTTT.

This clonotype was seen a handful of times. This rearrangement joins TRBV9 to TRBJ2-5; D gene unclear. From germline, CDR1 is SGDLS and CDR2 YYNGEE. This CDR3 contains 14 residues. The germline V and J ends were trimmed by 0 bases and 2 bases, with 8 bases remaining between them. In DNA, the CDR3 is TGTGCCAGCAGCGTAGGAGTACAGCAAGAGACCCAGTACTTC. Its protein product is CASSVGVQQETQYF.

The chain uses TRBV2 and TRBJ2-7, with 9 bases identical to TRBD2. Per the germline V gene, CDR1 is SNHLY and CDR2 is FYNNEI. The CDR3 length is 14 residues. Trimming removed 4 bases from V and 7 bases from J; junction bases left unmatched: 8. The DNA for the CDR3 is TGTGCCAGCAGTGTGGCTAGCGGGACTCTAGAGCAGTACTTC. As protein: CASSVASGTLEQYF.

The chain is built from TRBV21-1 and TRBJ2-1; no DNA check was done on the table's D call, TRBD2. TRBV21-1 has pseudogene status. The CDR3 runs 13 residues. CDR3 coding DNA: TGTGCCAGCAGTACTAGCGGGAAGGGTGAGCAGTTCTTC. This translates into CASSTSGKGEQFF.

The chain recombines TRBV27 with TRBJ2-1; D not certain. The CDR3 spans 15 residues. Germline CDR1 reads MNHEY; CDR2 reads SMNVEV (reference sequence). V dropped 6 bases and J dropped 1 base, with 13 bases sitting between them. CDR3 sequence (DNA): TGTGCCAGCAGCCCCGGTCGTGTGTCCTACAATGAGCAGTTCTTC. Translation: CASSPGRVSYNEQFF.

The chain joins TRBV2 to TRBJ1-4; TRBD1 matches at 7 bases. Germline CDR1 and CDR2: SNHLY and FYNNEI. The CDR3 has 13 amino acids. J lost 7 bases, V lost 6 bases, and 5 bases had no gene match. CDR3 sequence (DNA): TGTGCCAGCAGGCGTCAGGGGGTTGAAAAACTGTTTTTT. As protein: CASRRQGVEKLFF.

The genes are TRBV18 and TRBJ2-3; 8 bases are a match to TRBD2. The V gene's germline CDR1 is KGHSH and CDR2 LQKENI. The CDR3 spans 16 residues. The V gene end was trimmed by 3 bases and the J gene end by 3 bases; junction bases not matched to a gene: 8. The CDR3 loop is CASSPVSGGSTDTQYF. Here the CDR3 DNA reads TGTGCCAGCTCACCGGTGAGCGGGGGATCAACAGATACGCAGTATTTT.

This clonotype was seen a handful of times. The rearrangement links TRBV29-1 to TRBJ2-7; the D gene is possibly TRBD2 (5 bases). The V and J ends lost 5 bases and 6 bases respectively, with 14 bases between them. The germline V gene encodes CDR1 SQVTM and CDR2 ANQGSEA. This CDR3 comprises 12 residues. CDR3 sequence: CSVIRGKGEQYF. The DNA of the CDR3 is TGCAGCGTTATTAGAGGGAAGGGCGAGCAGTACTTC.

Remarks on this clonotype: Since a much larger clone is just one base distant, this may be a read error. The genes are TRBV12-3 or TRBV12-4 and TRBJ2-4, with 9 nucleotides matching TRBD2. The CDR3 is 13 amino acids. V dropped 5 bases and J dropped 6; count of bases not matched to a gene: 2. CDR3 bases: TGTGCCAGCAGTGCACTAGCGGGAAACATTCAGTACTTC. Its translation is CASSALAGNIQYF.

Turning to this clonotype: A single base separates this from a much larger clone, so it may be a read error. The rearrangement uses TRBV29-1 and TRBJ2-1, with D perhaps given as TRBD1 or TRBD2 (5 bases each). The J call may be mistaken, given a closer DNA end match to TRBJ2-7. The CDR3 length is 16 residues. CDR1 and CDR2 from the germline V gene are SQVTM and ANQGSEA. This CDR3 is CSVVDGPGLSYNEQYF. The CDR3 DNA follows: TGCAGCGTTGTGGATGGTCCGGGGCTCTCCTACAATGAGCAGTACTTC.